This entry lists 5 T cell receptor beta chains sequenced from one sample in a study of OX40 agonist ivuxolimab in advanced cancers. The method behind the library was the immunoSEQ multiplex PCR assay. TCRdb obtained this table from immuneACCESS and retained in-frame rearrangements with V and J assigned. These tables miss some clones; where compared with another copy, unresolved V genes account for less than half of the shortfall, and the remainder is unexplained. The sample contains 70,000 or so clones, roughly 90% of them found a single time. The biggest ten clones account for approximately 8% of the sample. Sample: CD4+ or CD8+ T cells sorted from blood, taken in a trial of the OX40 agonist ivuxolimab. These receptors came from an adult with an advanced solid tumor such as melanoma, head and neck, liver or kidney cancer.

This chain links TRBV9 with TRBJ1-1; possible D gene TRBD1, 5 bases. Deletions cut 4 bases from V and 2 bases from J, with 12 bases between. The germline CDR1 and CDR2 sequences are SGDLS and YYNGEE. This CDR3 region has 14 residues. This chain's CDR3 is CASSPSGGNTEAFF. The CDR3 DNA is TGTGCCAGCAGCCCTTCCGGGGGAAACACTGAAGCTTTCTTT.

The CDR3 sequence is CASSLVGTSISYEQYF. DNA of the CDR3: TGTGCCAGCAGCTTGGTTGGGACCTCTATCTCCTACGAGCAGTACTTC. This chain links TRBV5-5 with TRBJ2-7; the D gene could be TRBD1 or TRBD2 (5 bases each). Germline values: CDR1 SGHKS, CDR2 YYEKEE (reference sequence). The ends were cut back, 0 bases at V and 0 bases at J, with 13 bases in the middle. The CDR3 spans 16 residues.

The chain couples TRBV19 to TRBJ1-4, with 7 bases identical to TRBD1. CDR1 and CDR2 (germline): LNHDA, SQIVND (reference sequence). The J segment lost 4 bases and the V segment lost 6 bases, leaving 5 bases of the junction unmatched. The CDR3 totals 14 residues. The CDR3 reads CASSMGQFNEKLFF. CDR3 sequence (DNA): TGTGCCAGTAGCATGGGACAGTTTAATGAAAAACTGTTTTTT.

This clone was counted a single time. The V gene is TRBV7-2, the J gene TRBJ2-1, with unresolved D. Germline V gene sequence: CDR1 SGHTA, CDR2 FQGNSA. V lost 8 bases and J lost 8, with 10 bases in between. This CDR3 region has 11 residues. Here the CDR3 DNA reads TGTGCCAGCTTTGGCCTCCATGAGCAGTTCTTC. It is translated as CASFGLHEQFF.

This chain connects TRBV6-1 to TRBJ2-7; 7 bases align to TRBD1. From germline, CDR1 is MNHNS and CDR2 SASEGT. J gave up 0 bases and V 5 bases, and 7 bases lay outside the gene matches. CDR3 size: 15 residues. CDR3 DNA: TGTGCCAGCAGTATTGACAGGGAGAGCTCCTACGAGCAGTACTTC. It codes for CASSIDRESSYEQYF.